These 21 T cell receptor beta chains were all obtained from the same sample, sequenced in a study of OX40 agonist ivuxolimab in advanced cancers. Generated by immunoSEQ multiplex PCR, the TCRdb table keeps only in-frame clones and is missing some. Of roughly 70,000 clones in the sample, 86% are singletons; the top ten hold roughly 8%. This material consisted of CD4+ or CD8+ T cells sorted from blood, taken in a trial of the OX40 agonist ivuxolimab. These receptors were taken from an adult with an advanced solid tumor such as melanoma, head and neck, liver or kidney cancer.

Concerning this clone itself: The junction and the germline gene differ at one end; a read error may be behind it. V gene TRBV9 combines with J gene TRBJ1-1; TRBD1 might be the D (6 bases). Germline assignment: CDR1 SGDLS and CDR2 YYNGEE. The CDR3 runs 13 residues. The CDR3 spells CASSVEGGASRIF. The CDR3 nucleotides are TGTGCCAGCAGCGTAGAGGGGGGCGCATCTCGTATCTTT.

This clone was detected a few times. The rearrangement uses TRBV30 and TRBJ2-1; D assignment may be TRBD1 or TRBD2 (5 bases each). Germline CDR1 reads GTSNPN; CDR2 reads SVGIG (reference sequence). The CDR3 extends over 15 amino acids. The ends were cut back, 1 base at V and 1 base at J, with 11 bases in the middle. CDR3 amino acids: CAWSGRGLSYNEQFF. In nucleotides, the CDR3 is TGTGCCTGGAGTGGCCGGGGCCTTTCCTACAATGAGCAGTTCTTC.

The J gene is TRBJ1-4, the V gene TRBV5-1; the D gene is possibly TRBD1 (5 bases). The CDR3 has 16 amino acids. The V and J ends lost 4 bases and 5 bases respectively, with 18 bases between them. Germline-derived CDR1 and CDR2 are SGHRS and YFSETQ. The CDR3 region has the DNA TGCGCCAGCAGCCGGGGGGTGATTGGAGGGAATGAAAAACTGTTTTTT. Amino acid sequence: CASSRGVIGGNEKLFF.

The gene calls are TRBV7-2 and TRBJ2-2, with 9 bases that match TRBD1. Per germline, CDR1 SGHTA and CDR2 FQGNSA. The V segment lost 2 bases and the J segment 3 bases; nucleotides outside the gene matches: 1. This CDR3 contains 15 residues. The CDR3 is CASSLRTGDTGELFF. Written as DNA, the CDR3 is TGTGCCAGCAGCTTAAGGACAGGGGACACCGGGGAGCTGTTTTTT.

J is TRBJ2-7 and V is TRBV4-3, with D uncertain. The CDR3 sequence is 15 residues long. V was clipped by 1 base and J by 10 bases, with 20 bases between them. Germline lookup yields CDR1 LGHNA and CDR2 YSLEER. The CDR3 region is CASSQAGFPLGGQYF. CDR3 nucleotides: TGCGCCAGCAGCCAAGCCGGGTTCCCCCTGGGCGGACAGTACTTC.

This clone showed up just once. The chain is built from TRBV5-1 and TRBJ1-6; D may be TRBD1 (5 bases). This CDR3 contains 14 residues. CDR1 and CDR2 from the germline V gene are SGHRS and YFSETQ. V lost 0 bases and J 7 bases, leaving 8 bases between the germline ends. The DNA for the CDR3 is TGCGCCAGCAGCTTGGGGGGCCCCAATTCACCCCTCCACTTT. It yields the protein CASSLGGPNSPLHF.

The chain couples TRBV19 to TRBJ2-5, with 14 bases lining up with TRBD2. The length of the CDR3 is 16 residues. V shed 5 bases and J 2 bases; nucleotides not matched to a gene: 4. Germline V CDR1 and CDR2: LNHDA, SQIVND (reference sequence). CDR3 sequence (DNA): TGTGCCAGTAGTCGGAGACTAGCGGGGGGGCAAGAGACCCAGTACTTC. This sequence encodes CASSRRLAGGQETQYF.

Turning to this clone: This CDR3 is also generated by other DNA sequences in the sample. The genes are TRBV19 and TRBJ2-2; 10 nucleotides line up with TRBD1. The CDR3 has 14 residues. Germline trimming cut 6 bases from V and 4 bases from J; bases unmatched to any gene: 2. Per the germline V gene, CDR1 is LNHDA and CDR2 is SQIVND (reference sequence). Here the CDR3 reads CASSGTGVTGELFF. The CDR3 bases are TGTGCCAGTAGCGGGACAGGGGTCACCGGGGAGCTGTTTTTT.

The V gene is TRBV2, the J gene TRBJ2-5, with D possibly being TRBD2 (5 bases). With 8 bases removed from V and 2 bases from J, the gap between germline ends came to 18 bases. The CDR3 totals 15 residues. Germline CDR1 SNHLY, CDR2 FYNNEI. CDR3 region: CASSSQRGKQETQYF. In DNA, the CDR3 is TGTGCCAGCTCTTCCCAACGGGGAAAACAAGAGACCCAGTACTTC.

V gene TRBV2 combines with J gene TRBJ2-3; D is unresolved. The germline V gene encodes CDR1 SNHLY and CDR2 FYNNEI. V was shortened by 7 bases and J by 4 bases, with 15 bases between the two germline ends. This CDR3 has 14 residues. CDR3 loop: CASTMTRGPDTQYF. The CDR3 DNA is TGTGCCAGCACCATGACGAGAGGCCCAGATACGCAGTATTTT.

V usage is TRBV28 and J usage is TRBJ2-3, with 10 bases matching TRBD2. Germline loops: CDR1 MDHEN, CDR2 SYDVKM. CDR3 length: 15 residues. V shed 3 bases and J 3 bases; nucleotides not matched to a gene: 3. The DNA of the CDR3 is TGTGCCAGCAGTTTCTCTAGCGGGGGTACAGATACGCAGTATTTT. Translation gives CASSFSSGGTDTQYF.

The chain has TRBV7-8 and TRBJ1-4, with a weak D call TRBD1 (5 bases). The V end lost 5 bases, the J end lost 6 bases, and 16 bases lay between the germline ends. This CDR3 has 15 amino acids. CDR1 and CDR2 from the germline V gene are SGHVS and FQNEAQ. The CDR3 loop is CASSRAGRGDEKLFF. The DNA of the CDR3 is TGTGCCAGCAGCCGAGCGGGACGAGGGGATGAAAAACTGTTTTTT.

The rearrangement uses TRBV5-5 and TRBJ2-5; tentatively, D is TRBD1 (6 bases). The CDR3 sequence is 14 residues long. Per germline, CDR1 SGHKS and CDR2 YYEKEE (reference sequence). Between the trimmed V and J ends, which lost 4 bases and 4 bases, there was a span of 14 bases. CDR3 in amino acids: CASSPLQGAETQYF. DNA for the CDR3: TGTGCCAGCAGCCCACTACAGGGTGCAGAGACCCAGTACTTC.

The DNA for the CDR3 is TGTGCCAGCAGAGTTGACAGGGCCGAGCAGTACTTC. Translated: CASRVDRAEQYF. J is TRBJ2-7 and V is TRBV11-2; 7 bases are shared with TRBD1. CDR1 SGHAT and CDR2 FQNNGV come from the germline V gene. The length of the CDR3 is 12 residues. With V trimmed by 6 bases and J by 6 bases, 5 bases remained unmatched. The full variable domain, its missing parts supplied by reference TRBV11-2 and TRBJ2-7, is EAGVAQSPRYKIIEKRQSVAFWCNPISGHATLYWYQQILGQGPKLLIQFQNNGVVDDSQLPKDRFSAERLKGVDSTLKIQPAKLEDSAVYLCASRVDRAEQYFGPGTRLTVT.

The rearrangement uses TRBV5-6 and TRBJ1-3; D remains ambiguous. The germline CDR1 and CDR2 sequences are SGHDT and YYEEEE. The V gene lost 4 bases and the J gene lost 4 bases, with 9 bases spanning the gap. The CDR3 totals 13 residues. This chain's CDR3 is CASSKDTGNTIYF. CDR3 sequence (DNA): TGTGCCAGCAGCAAAGACACCGGAAACACCATATATTTT.

V and J are TRBV7-9 and TRBJ2-3; 8 bases line up with TRBD1. J lost 1 base, V lost 5 bases, and 2 bases had no gene match. Germline CDR1 and CDR2: SEHNR and FQNEAQ (reference sequence). The CDR3 totals 14 residues. The CDR3 loop reads CASSQDRGTDTQYF. The DNA for the CDR3 is TGTGCCAGCAGCCAGGACAGGGGCACAGATACGCAGTATTTT.

The sample holds a few counts of this clone. This rearrangement joins TRBV10-3 to TRBJ1-2; D is uncertain. The CDR3 spans 14 residues. The germline V gene has CDR1 ENHRY and CDR2 SYGVKD. The V end was cut by 0 bases, the J end by 6 bases, with 11 bases between. CDR3 nucleotides: TGTGCCATCAGTGAGTCAGAAGTCAAGCATGGCTACACCTTC. As protein: CAISESEVKHGYTF.

This chain uses TRBV21-1 with TRBJ1-2; TRBD1, the table's D call, was not compared with the DNA. TRBV21-1 is a known pseudogene. This CDR3 contains 15 residues. The CDR3 sequence is CASSKADRADYGYTF. In DNA, the CDR3 is TGTGCCAGCAGCAAAGCCGACAGGGCCGACTATGGCTACACCTTC.

This clone was found once. The gene calls are TRBV6-5 and TRBJ1-1, with D perhaps TRBD1 (6 bases). The V and J ends lost 7 bases and 3 bases respectively, with 12 bases between them. Germline CDR1 is MNHEY and CDR2 is SVGAGI. This CDR3 region has 13 residues. CDR3 loop: CASTPPGDTEAFF. CDR3 in DNA: TGTGCCAGCACTCCACCAGGGGACACTGAAGCTTTCTTT.

This clone was seen only a few times. The rearrangement links TRBV6-5 to TRBJ2-3; D uncertain. The CDR3 runs 11 residues. Looked up from germline, CDR1 is MNHEY and CDR2 is SVGAGI. V lost 6 bases and J 0 bases, leaving 1 base between the germline ends. CDR3 in DNA: TGTGCCAGCAGAAGCACAGATACGCAGTATTTT. It translates to CASRSTDTQYF.

The chain is built from TRBV4-1 and TRBJ2-6; no clear D. Trimming stripped 1 base from V and 1 base from J, with 8 bases between. CDR1 and CDR2 (germline): MGHRA, YSYEKL. This CDR3 has 16 amino acids. The CDR3 nucleotides are TGCGCCAGCAGCCAAGCGCGACTTTCTGGGGCCAACGTCCTGACTTTC. Its translation is CASSQARLSGANVLTF.